Here is one T cell receptor (beta chain) with its context. Its antigen is still unknown. Other DNA sequences in the sample encode the same CDR3. Profiled with immunoSEQ multiplex PCR; TCRdb holds only in-frame clones, not every one. The table lists around 99,000 clones, over 80% of them singletons. The data derive from a study of T cell responses to AZD1222 COVID-19 vaccine. Study conclusions and caveats: CD4 TCRs associated with vaccination spanned spike, dominating at 160-218 and 743-854.

This CDR3 is built from 11 residues. Germline V CDR1 and CDR2: KGHSH, LQKENI. V lost 1 base and J 3 bases, leaving 0 bases between the germline ends. V gene TRBV18 combines with J gene TRBJ2-5; D uncertain. The input for sequencing was peripheral blood, taken on day 0 of AZD1222 vaccination. The TCR sequence derives from an adult in good health. In nucleotides, the CDR3 is TGTGCCAGCTCACCACAAGAGACCCAGTACTTC. This encodes CASSPQETQYF. Full variable domain (outside the CDR3, taken from reference TRBV18 and TRBJ2-5): NAGVMQNPRHLVRRRGQEARLRCSPMKGHSHVYWYRQLPEEGLKFMVYLQKENIIDESGMPKERFSAEFPKEGPSILRIQQVVRGDSAAYFCASSPQETQYFGPGTRLLVL.